These 32 T cell receptor beta chains originate from one sample sequenced in a study of response to subunit inactivated influenza vaccine. TCRdb used MiXCR to reprocess the RT-PCR reads, holding one entry per CDR3 protein. The data hold about 170,000 distinct CDR3 sequences, with 12% observed a single time. The data were also submitted as part of a second study, on T cells expressing NK-cell markers. As that study records: With UMIs, 5'RACE template switching was used to make TCR beta cDNA.

The sequencing used CD8+ T cells sorted from PBMCs, collected approximately 12 days after vaccination. Receptors originate from a man in his forties or fifties who received an inactivated influenza vaccine.

The rearrangement uses TRBV12-3 or TRBV12-4 and TRBJ2-7; 8 bases are shared with TRBD2. CDR3 size: 13 residues. Losses at the gene ends were 4 bases for V and 3 bases for J; bases not matched to a gene: 2. This CDR3 is CASSSGLDYEQYF. In DNA, the CDR3 is TGTGCCAGCAGTTCGGGACTAGACTACGAGCAGTACTTC.

The rearrangement links TRBV5-1 to TRBJ2-2; D is unresolved. Germline V gives CDR1 SGHRS, CDR2 YFSETQ. V lost 4 bases and J 4 bases, leaving 17 bases between the germline ends. The CDR3 covers 16 residues. The chain's CDR3 is CASSLPDHIATGELFF. The CDR3 nucleotides read TGCGCCAGCAGCCTGCCTGACCACATAGCCACCGGGGAGCTGTTTTTT.

In this sample, this clonotype turned up a few times. The rearrangement uses TRBV6-2 or TRBV6-3 and TRBJ2-1; 8 bases are a match to TRBD2. The CDR3 runs to 18 residues. The junction had 10 bases not matched to a gene; V was cut back by 0 bases and J by 3 bases. Germline CDR1 MNHEY, CDR2 SVGEGT. The CDR3 coding sequence is TGTGCCAGCAGTTACTCGCGGGGCGGGGGGCCTAGCTACAATGAGCAGTTCTTC. It encodes CASSYSRGGGPSYNEQFF.

The rearrangement joins TRBV12-3 or TRBV12-4 to TRBJ2-3, with 7 bases identical to TRBD1. This CDR3 is built from 13 residues. Germline trimming cut 5 bases from V and 5 bases from J; bases unmatched to any gene: 4. CDR3 bases: TGTGCCAGCAGTCCGACAGGGTTAGATACGCAGTATTTT. Amino acids: CASSPTGLDTQYF.

This clonotype showed up many times. The J gene is TRBJ2-2, the V gene TRBV6-5, with no clear D. Trimming removed 2 bases from V and 7 bases from J, with 2 bases in between. Germline CDR1 and CDR2: MNHEY and SVGAGI. The CDR3 has 11 residues. CDR3 region: CASSYGGELFF. DNA of the CDR3: TGTGCCAGCAGTTACGGCGGGGAGCTGTTTTTT.

CDR3 amino acids: CATSREGVATNEKLFF. The CDR3 DNA is TGTGCCACCAGCAGAGAAGGGGTGGCAACTAATGAAAAACTGTTTTTT. The chain couples TRBV15 to TRBJ1-4; tentative D call: TRBD1 (5 bases). The CDR3 runs 16 residues. V was trimmed by 0 bases and J by 0 bases, leaving 8 bases between them. The germline CDR1 and CDR2 sequences are LNHNV and YYDKDF (reference sequence).

This clonotype was seen a few times. The chain links TRBV4-2 to TRBJ1-1; D is perhaps TRBD1 (6 bases). CDR3 length: 16 amino acids. Trimming removed 3 bases at V and 0 bases at J, with 14 bases between. Germline V gene data show CDR1 as LGHNA and CDR2 as YNFKEQ. The CDR3 nucleotides are TGTGCCAGCAGCCAGTCTCCAGGGGCCTTGAACACTGAAGCTTTCTTT. Translated: CASSQSPGALNTEAFF.

There are a few counts of this clonotype. The chain couples TRBV10-3 to TRBJ2-2, with 10 bases matching TRBD1. The CDR3 sequence is 19 residues long. Germline CDR1 ENHRY, CDR2 SYGVKD. V lost 8 bases to trimming and J lost 4 bases; unmatched junction nucleotides: 19. CDR3 protein: CAIARDRGPSGYPTGELFF. The CDR3 nucleotides are TGTGCCATCGCTCGGGACAGGGGCCCTAGCGGGTACCCCACCGGGGAGCTGTTTTTT.

The chain joins TRBV28 to TRBJ2-2; a weak D match, TRBD1 (6 bases). The germline CDR1 and CDR2 sequences are MDHEN and SYDVKM. Trimming pared 8 bases from V and 4 bases from J, leaving 20 bases between. The CDR3 is 16 residues long. The CDR3 region is CASVDPSGVSTGELFF. CDR3 nucleotide sequence: TGTGCCAGCGTCGACCCATCAGGGGTGAGCACCGGGGAGCTGTTTTTT.

This clonotype was counted a few times. The gene calls are TRBV9 and TRBJ2-1, with a tentative D call TRBD2 (6 bases). The ends were cut back, 4 bases at V and 0 bases at J, with 14 bases in the middle. The germline V gene has CDR1 SGDLS and CDR2 YYNGEE. The CDR3 extends over 16 amino acids. Here the CDR3 reads CASSPLAGFSYNEQFF. In nucleotides, the CDR3 is TGTGCCAGCAGCCCCCTGGCGGGATTCTCCTACAATGAGCAGTTCTTC.

This clonotype was observed a few times. The V gene is TRBV7-6, the J gene TRBJ2-7, with D possibly matching TRBD1 (6 bases). V was cut by 4 bases and J by 2 bases, with 12 bases left in between. CDR1 and CDR2 (germline): SGHVS, FNYEAQ. The CDR3 is 14 amino acids. CDR3 sequence: CASSWAAGAYEQYF. The CDR3 DNA reads TGTGCCAGCAGCTGGGCGGCAGGGGCCTACGAGCAGTACTTC.

The sample holds many counts of this clonotype. This chain links TRBV7-6 with TRBJ2-3; 8 nucleotides align to TRBD2. Germline loops: CDR1 SGHVS, CDR2 FNYEAQ. The CDR3 is 16 residues long. After removal of 5 bases from V and 3 bases from J, the junction contained 10 bases not matched to a gene. CDR3 sequence reads: CASSTAGLVATDTQYF. The DNA for the CDR3 is TGTGCCAGCAGCACAGCGGGACTAGTCGCGACAGATACGCAGTATTTT.

This clonotype appeared a few times. This rearrangement joins TRBV6-2 or TRBV6-3 to TRBJ2-1; D may be TRBD2 (5 bases). The CDR3 length is 13 residues. In germline, CDR1 is MNHEY, CDR2 SVGEGT. The V and J ends lost 4 bases and 5 bases respectively, with 9 bases between them. The CDR3 region is CASSLPSNNEQFF. The DNA of the CDR3 is TGTGCCAGCAGTTTGCCTAGCAACAATGAGCAGTTCTTC.

The chain is built from TRBV6-1 and TRBJ2-1; 7 bases line up with TRBD2. From germline, CDR1 is MNHNS and CDR2 SASEGT. The V segment lost 4 bases and the J segment 8 bases; nucleotides outside the gene matches: 11. The CDR3 sequence is 15 residues long. The DNA for the CDR3 is TGTGCCAGCAGTGCCACCCGCGGGAGTCCCTATGAGCAGTTCTTC. Its protein product is CASSATRGSPYEQFF.

This clonotype was picked up many times. The V gene is TRBV29-1, the J gene TRBJ2-7; TRBD2 might be the D (6 bases). Germline CDR1 and CDR2: SQVTM and ANQGSEA. The germline V and J ends were trimmed by 4 bases and 3 bases, with 19 bases remaining between them. The CDR3 runs 15 residues. As DNA, the CDR3 is TGCAGCGTTGTCCTTAAAGGAGGGATCAGCTACGAGCAGTACTTC. It codes for CSVVLKGGISYEQYF.

This clonotype appeared a few times. DNA for the CDR3: TGTGCCAGCAGCCTACAGGGGAACGAGCAGTTCTTC. Its translation is CASSLQGNEQFF. The chain joins TRBV6-6 to TRBJ2-1; 7 bases fit TRBD1. V trimming: 6 bases; J trimming: 10 bases; junction bases outside the gene matches: 6. The CDR3 sequence is 12 residues long. Germline V gene sequence: CDR1 MNHNY, CDR2 SVGAGI (reference sequence).

A few counts support this clonotype. The chain combines TRBV29-1 with TRBJ2-7, with 10 bases fitting TRBD1. CDR3 length: 14 amino acids. CDR1 is SQVTM and CDR2 is ANQGSEA in the germline V gene. The CDR3 spells CSRCRDRGDYEQYF. The CDR3 DNA is TGCAGTCGCTGCCGGGACAGGGGTGACTACGAGCAGTACTTC.

In its sample, this clonotype was seen a few times. This chain links TRBV4-1 with TRBJ1-2, with a tentative D call TRBD1 (5 bases). Trimming shortened V by 1 base and J by 6 bases, and 15 bases separated the two germline ends. This CDR3 is built from 15 residues. Per the germline V gene, CDR1 is MGHRA and CDR2 is YSYEKL. The CDR3 bases are TGCGCCAGCAGCCAAGTTACAGGTACCTTAAATGGCTACACCTTC. This gives the protein CASSQVTGTLNGYTF.

In its sample, this clonotype was seen a few times. V is TRBV4-1 and J is TRBJ2-1; D remains ambiguous. This CDR3 has 15 residues. Trimming took off 3 bases at V and 1 base at J, with 10 bases between the two ends. The germline V gene encodes CDR1 MGHRA and CDR2 YSYEKL. CDR3 nucleotides: TGCGCCAGCAGCCAGATGGACCGTTCCTACAATGAGCAGTTCTTC. It codes for CASSQMDRSYNEQFF.

This clonotype showed up just a few times. The V call is TRBV20-1, the J call TRBJ2-2; D is tentatively TRBD1 or TRBD2 (5 bases each). CDR3 length: 15 amino acids. The V gene's germline CDR1 is DFQATT and CDR2 SNEGSKA (reference sequence). The V end lost 0 bases, the J end lost 0 bases, and 8 bases lay between the germline ends. The CDR3 spells CSARERGSNTGELFF. CDR3 DNA sequence: TGCAGTGCTAGAGAGAGGGGATCGAACACCGGGGAGCTGTTTTTT.

This rearrangement joins TRBV20-1 to TRBJ1-5, with D possibly matching TRBD1 (6 bases). V shed 3 bases and J shed 2 bases, with 14 bases lying between them. Germline V gives CDR1 DFQATT, CDR2 SNEGSKA (reference sequence). The CDR3 sequence is 15 residues long. CDR3 sequence: CSARTQGNGNQPQHF. CDR3 in DNA: TGCAGTGCTAGGACCCAGGGGAACGGCAATCAGCCCCAGCATTTT.

There are many counts of this clonotype. This sequence joins TRBV6-6 and TRBJ2-1; 8 bases agree with TRBD1. Germline trimming cut 3 bases from V and 3 bases from J; bases unmatched to any gene: 10. CDR1 is MNHNY, CDR2 SVGAGI, per germline (reference sequence). This CDR3 comprises 17 residues. CDR3 DNA: TGTGCCAGCAGTTATATAAGACAGGGGCCCGTCTACAATGAGCAGTTCTTC. This encodes CASSYIRQGPVYNEQFF.

The sample holds a few counts of this clonotype. The V and J genes are TRBV10-3 and TRBJ2-1, with TRBD1 identical over 10 bases. The CDR3 is 16 amino acids. CDR1 is ENHRY, CDR2 SYGVKD, per germline. The ends lost 7 bases at V and 5 bases at J; junction bases unmatched: 11. The CDR3 bases are TGTGCCATCACCGTCGCCCCCGGGACAGGGGACAATGAGCAGTTCTTC. Amino acids: CAITVAPGTGDNEQFF.

The chain combines TRBV5-1 with TRBJ2-7, with D tentatively TRBD1 (5 bases). The CDR3 loop spans 12 amino acids. Germline V gene sequence: CDR1 SGHRS, CDR2 YFSETQ. Trimming removed 4 bases from V and 5 bases from J, with 10 bases in between. CDR3 bases: TGCGCCAGCAGCCTGGACACCGACGAGCAGTACTTC. This translates into CASSLDTDEQYF.

This clonotype was seen a few times. J is TRBJ2-7 and V is TRBV11-2; 12 bases map to TRBD2. Germline CDR1 reads SGHAT; CDR2 reads FQNNGV. This CDR3 has 14 residues. V lost 7 bases and J lost 3; bases outside the gene matches: 4. This CDR3 is CASTGTSGFYEQYF. CDR3 in DNA: TGTGCCAGCACCGGGACTAGCGGGTTCTACGAGCAGTACTTC.

This rearrangement joins TRBV12-3 or TRBV12-4 to TRBJ1-1, with no clear D. The CDR3 is 13 amino acids. V lost 3 bases and J lost 4, with 9 bases in between. The chain's CDR3 is CASSFIRGTEAFF. In nucleotides, the CDR3 is TGTGCCAGCAGTTTTATTAGAGGCACTGAAGCTTTCTTT.

This chain links TRBV9 with TRBJ2-3; D is undetermined. V was trimmed by 0 bases and J by 0 bases, leaving 11 bases between them. The germline V gene encodes CDR1 SGDLS and CDR2 YYNGEE. This CDR3 comprises 16 residues. CDR3 nucleotides: TGTGCCAGCAGCGTAGAGTTAGATTCTAGCACAGATACGCAGTATTTT. This sequence encodes CASSVELDSSTDTQYF.

The chain links TRBV12-3 or TRBV12-4 to TRBJ1-4; D unresolved. V was trimmed by 5 bases and J by 5 bases, leaving 9 bases between them. This CDR3 has 13 amino acids. The CDR3 DNA is TGTGCCAGCAGTCTAGAAGGGAATGAAAAACTGTTTTTT. This gives the protein CASSLEGNEKLFF.

This clonotype was found a few times. J is TRBJ2-1 and V is TRBV19; TRBD2 aligns across 14 bases. Per the germline V gene, CDR1 is LNHDA and CDR2 is SQIVND (reference sequence). The V gene end was trimmed by 8 bases and the J gene end by 1 base; junction bases not matched to a gene: 16. This CDR3 has 20 amino acids. The CDR3 DNA is TGTGCCAGTCGGGACTCGGTTCCCGGGACTAGCGGGGGATCCTACAATGAGCAGTTCTTC. Its protein product is CASRDSVPGTSGGSYNEQFF.

This clonotype was counted only a few times. The DNA of the CDR3 is TGCGCCAGCAACGACAGGGATGGCTACACCTTC. This codes for CASNDRDGYTF. This chain joins TRBV10-2 and TRBJ1-2; 7 positions match TRBD1. Germline CDR1 and CDR2: WSHSY and SAAADI. After removal of 7 bases from V and 6 bases from J, the junction contained 2 bases not matched to a gene. CDR3 length: 11 amino acids.

V usage is TRBV7-9 and J usage is TRBJ1-2, with a possible D match to TRBD1 (5 bases). The V end was cut by 5 bases, the J end by 3 bases, with 10 bases between. The germline V gene encodes CDR1 SEHNR and CDR2 FQNEAQ (reference sequence). This CDR3 is built from 13 residues. CDR3 in amino acids: CASSARQYYGYTF. In DNA, the CDR3 is TGTGCCAGCAGCGCCCGACAGTACTATGGCTACACCTTC.

This clonotype showed up just a few times. The chain joins TRBV7-6 to TRBJ1-1, with D maybe TRBD1 (5 bases). With 1 base removed from V and 7 bases from J, the gap between germline ends came to 16 bases. The length of the CDR3 is 15 residues. Germline values: CDR1 SGHVS, CDR2 FNYEAQ. CDR3 nucleotides: TGTGCCAGCAGCTTAGAGGGGAAAGATATAGATGAAGCTTTCTTT. Amino acid sequence: CASSLEGKDIDEAFF.